The 28 T cell receptor beta chains below come from one sample, sequenced in a study of T cell clonality in common variable immunodeficiency. Assay used: immunoSEQ multiplex PCR; TCRdb lists only in-frame clones, some missing. Singletons are absent from the sample, which has under 45,000 clones. The sample comprised peripheral blood mononuclear cells. These receptors all stem from a person aged 18 to 75 in good health.

This clone was seen ten or more times. Coverage ceases 3 residues before the CDR3 finishes, and the germline J gene fills in the end. The chain couples TRBV28 to TRBJ1-4, with unresolved D. CDR3 size: 15 residues. Trimming stripped 8 bases from V and 9 bases from J, with 22 bases between. Germline V CDR1 and CDR2: MDHEN, SYDVKM. The CDR3 is CASGPQSELNKKLFF. Partial CDR3 DNA: TGTGCCAGCGGCCCCCAGTCCGAATTGAATAAAAAA.

At least ten counts were recorded for this clone. Sequencing ends 3 residues short of the CDR3 end; the germline J gene provides the rest. V usage is TRBV7-2 and J usage is TRBJ2-3, with a possible D match to TRBD2 (5 bases). The V gene lost 2 bases and the J gene lost 6 bases, with 15 bases spanning the gap. The CDR3 contains 15 residues. In germline, CDR1 is SGHTA, CDR2 FQGNSA. CDR3 in amino acids: CASSLSPQTGDTQYF. The part of the CDR3 DNA that was read is TGTGCCAGCAGCTTATCCCCCCAAACGGGGGATACG.

This clone was counted ten times or more. Read data end 3 residues before the CDR3 end; the end is taken from the germline J gene. The chain joins TRBV20-1 to TRBJ1-5; maybe TRBD1 (6 bases). The CDR3 contains 14 residues. The V gene's germline CDR1 is DFQATT and CDR2 SNEGSKA (reference sequence). With 1 base removed from V and 0 bases from J, the gap between germline ends came to 7 bases. The DNA read from the CDR3 is TGCAGTGCTAGAGGGGACACTAGCAATCAGCCC. Amino acids: CSARGDTSNQP. The entire CDR3 sequence reads CSARGDTSNQPQHF.

Many counts were recorded for this clone. An end of the junction differs from the germline gene, which may be a read error. The read gets to within 3 residues of the CDR3 end, and the germline J gene fills in the rest. The gene calls are TRBV7-7 and TRBJ1-4; D unclear. CDR3 length: 15 amino acids. Germline V gives CDR1 SSHAT, CDR2 FNYEAQ (reference sequence). CDR3 amino acids: CASSFSGSANEKLFF. The sequenced part of the CDR3 DNA is TGTGCTAGCAGCTTTTCGGGTTCTGCTAATGAAAAA. Supplemented by reference TRBV7-7 and TRBJ1-4, the full variable domain reads GAGVSQSPRYKVTKRGQDVTLRCDPISSHATLYWYQQALGQGPEFLTYFNYEAQPDKSGLPSDRFSAERPEGSISTLTIQRTEQRDSAMYRCASSFSGSANEKLFFGSGTQLSVL.

This clone was seen only a few times. The read stops 3 residues short of the end of the CDR3; the missing end is completed from the germline J gene. This rearrangement joins TRBV11-2 to TRBJ2-7, with D perhaps matching TRBD1 (6 bases). V was cut by 5 bases and J by 0 bases, with 11 bases left in between. The germline V gene has CDR1 SGHAT and CDR2 FQNNGV. This CDR3 contains 14 residues. The CDR3 region is CASSPGQFSYEQYF. Partial CDR3 DNA: TGTGCCAGCAGCCCCGGACAGTTCTCCTACGAG.

The table lists this clone with a few counts. The read is 3 residues too short to cover the CDR3 end, so that end is filled in from the germline J gene. The chain joins TRBV18 to TRBJ2-3; the D call may be TRBD1 or TRBD2 (7 bases each). Germline CDR1 is KGHSH and CDR2 is LQKENI. CDR3 length: 15 residues. Partial CDR3 DNA: TGTGCCAGCTCCCCAGGGGGGGGGCTCCAAGAGACG. The encoded protein is CASSPGGGLQET. The CDR3 reads in full as CASSPGGGLQETQYF.

As concerns this clone: The read ends 3 residues shy of where the CDR3 ends; the end is completed using the germline J gene. This chain joins TRBV19 and TRBJ1-1, with TRBD1 matching 7 bases. The CDR3 sequence is 16 residues long. The germline gives CDR1 LNHDA, CDR2 SQIVND (reference sequence). V trimming: 3 bases; J trimming: 1 base; junction bases outside the gene matches: 8. Partial CDR3 DNA: TGTGCCAGTAGTATCCCCTTCGGACAGGAGAACACTGAA. It translates to CASSIPFGQENTE. The entire CDR3 is CASSIPFGQENTEAFF.

This clone was detected many times. The CDR3 goes on 3 residues after the read ends, and that part is filled in from the germline J gene. The chain links TRBV30 to TRBJ1-5; 7 bases match TRBD1. V was pared by 3 bases and J by 6 bases, with 5 bases of the junction left unmatched. Germline CDR1 and CDR2: GTSNPN and SVGIG (reference sequence). CDR3 length equals 13 residues. Partial CDR3 DNA: TGTGCCTGGAGCCGACAGGGCGGTCAGCCC. This gives the protein CAWSRQGGQP. The complete CDR3 reads CAWSRQGGQPQHF.

The sample holds many counts of this clone. Read sequence stops 3 residues before the CDR3 end, and the germline J gene provides the missing end. The rearrangement joins TRBV4-1 to TRBJ1-2; D is undetermined. CDR1 is MGHRA and CDR2 is YSYEKL in the germline V gene. V shed 2 bases and J shed 2 bases, with 9 bases lying between them. The length of the CDR3 is 14 residues. Incomplete CDR3 DNA: TGCGCCAGCAGCCAAAATGGAGGGAACTATGGC. The encoded protein is CASSQNGGNYG. The whole CDR3 region reads CASSQNGGNYGYTF.

This clone was detected ten times or more. Read sequence stops 3 residues before the CDR3 end, and the germline J gene provides the missing end. The rearrangement joins TRBV5-1 to TRBJ2-1; the match to TRBD1 covers 10 bases. The V gene's germline CDR1 is SGHRS and CDR2 YFSETQ. Trimming removed 4 bases from V and 8 bases from J; junction bases left unmatched: 9. The CDR3 totals 15 residues. Incomplete CDR3 DNA: TGCGCCAGCAGCGCCGGGACAGGGGTTGGGGATGAG. The encoded protein is CASSAGTGVGDE. The complete CDR3 reads CASSAGTGVGDEQFF.

A few counts support this clone. This may stem from a read error, because a much larger clone lies one nucleotide away. The read terminates 3 residues ahead of where the CDR3 ends, so the germline J gene completes it. The V call is TRBV6-1, the J call TRBJ1-1; 7 nucleotides align to TRBD1. This CDR3 has 15 residues. The ends lost 3 bases at V and 2 bases at J; junction bases unmatched: 6. CDR1 and CDR2 from the germline V gene are MNHNS and SASEGT. The CDR3 sequence: CASSDWTGENTEAFF. CDR3 DNA, as far as it was read: TGTGCCAGCAGTGATTGGACAGGCGAAAACACTGAA.

This clone was detected ten times or more. A junction end diverges from the germline sequence, so it may reflect a read error. Sequencing ends 3 residues short of the CDR3 end; the germline J gene provides the rest. The chain couples TRBV19 to TRBJ1-2; a possible D gene is TRBD1 (5 bases). Germline loops: CDR1 LNHDA, CDR2 SQIVND (reference sequence). This CDR3 has 14 residues. This chain's CDR3 is CASTLRGANYGYTF. CDR3 DNA (partial): TGTGCAAGTACCCTCCGAGGGGCGAACTATGGC.

This clone was recorded at least ten times. The read terminates 3 residues ahead of where the CDR3 ends, so the germline J gene completes it. V is TRBV2 and J is TRBJ2-7; no clear D. CDR1 SNHLY and CDR2 FYNNEI come from the germline V gene. The ends were cut back, 0 bases at V and 3 bases at J, with 6 bases in the middle. The CDR3 is 13 amino acids. The CDR3: CASSEAAVYEQYF. CDR3 DNA, as far as it was read: TGTGCCAGCAGTGAAGCGGCGGTCTACGAG. The whole variable domain, remainder taken from reference TRBV2 and TRBJ2-7, is EPEVTQTPSHQVTQMGQEVILRCVPISNHLYFYWYRQILGQKVEFLVSFYNNEISEKSEIFDDQFSVERPDGSNFTLKIRSTKLEDSAMYFCASSEAAVYEQYFGPGTRLTVT.

A remark on this clone: The sequenced fragment ends 3 residues before the CDR3 boundary, so the rest is inferred from the germline J gene. The chain uses TRBV5-6 and TRBJ1-5, with 9 positions matching TRBD1. Germline V gene data show CDR1 as SGHDT and CDR2 as YYEEEE. There are 15 residues in the CDR3. V shed 2 bases, J shed 6 bases, and the junction held 6 bases outside the gene matches. CDR3 bases read: TGTGCCAGCAGCTTCCGGGACAGGGACAGTCAGCCC. Amino acids: CASSFRDRDSQP. The whole CDR3 sequence is CASSFRDRDSQPQHF.

This clone appeared many times. Coverage ceases 3 residues before the CDR3 finishes, and the germline J gene fills in the end. This chain links TRBV18 with TRBJ2-5; the D gene is possibly TRBD2 (6 bases). The ends were cut back, 2 bases at V and 3 bases at J, with 7 bases in the middle. Germline V lookup: CDR1 KGHSH, CDR2 LQKENI. The CDR3 runs to 13 residues. The CDR3 sequence is CASSPGGEETQYF. CDR3 DNA, as far as it was read: TGTGCCAGCTCACCAGGAGGGGAAGAGACC.

This clone was seen a handful of times. The read comes to an end 3 residues before the CDR3 does, leaving the germline J gene to fill in the end. The chain carries TRBV6-4 and TRBJ2-2; 7 nucleotides match TRBD1. CDR3 length equals 14 residues. In germline, CDR1 is MRHNA, CDR2 SNTAGT. V lost 2 bases to trimming and J lost 3 bases; unmatched junction nucleotides: 0. The sequenced CDR3 bases are TGTGCCAGCAGTGACGGGACAGACACCGGGGAG. Its translation: CASSDGTDTGE. In full, the CDR3 reads CASSDGTDTGELFF.

This clone was observed a handful of times. The read comes to an end 3 residues before the CDR3 does, leaving the germline J gene to fill in the end. The V call is TRBV19, the J call TRBJ1-2, with a possible D match to TRBD1 (6 bases). This CDR3 is built from 19 residues. Trimming shortened V by 0 bases and J by 4 bases, and 24 bases separated the two germline ends. Germline V gene lookup returns CDR1 LNHDA and CDR2 SQIVND (reference sequence). CDR3 DNA, as far as it was read: TGTGCCAGTAGTATAGAGGAGGGGGGGGAAAGGGTACGGGGCTATGGC. This encodes CASSIEEGGERVRGYG. From start to end, the CDR3 is CASSIEEGGERVRGYGYTF.

This clone was observed at least ten times. Read data end 3 residues before the CDR3 end; the end is taken from the germline J gene. V gene TRBV30 combines with J gene TRBJ2-5; D gene uncertain. Trimming took 2 bases from V and 0 from J, leaving 10 bases between them. This CDR3 region has 14 residues. Germline V gene lookup returns CDR1 GTSNPN and CDR2 SVGIG (reference sequence). This CDR3 is CAWSSDTHQETQYF. The CDR3 DNA, read in part, is TGTGCCTGGAGTTCAGACACCCACCAAGAGACC. Using reference TRBV30 and TRBJ2-5 for the parts outside the CDR3, the full variable domain is SQTIHQWPATLVQPVGSPLSLECTVEGTSNPNLYWYRQAAGRGLQLLFYSVGIGQISSEVPQNLSASRPQDRQFILSSKKLLLSDSGFYLCAWSSDTHQETQYFGPGTRLLVL.

This clone was observed at least ten times. The read ends 3 residues before the CDR3 terminus; that terminus is restored from the germline J gene. The V and J genes are TRBV6-2 or TRBV6-3 and TRBJ2-4; 8 positions agree with TRBD1. Looked up from germline, CDR1 is MNHEY and CDR2 is SVGEGT. This CDR3 comprises 15 residues. The J segment lost 0 bases and the V segment lost 6 bases, leaving 4 bases of the junction unmatched. CDR3 residues: CASSGDRLAKNIQYF. The CDR3 bases that were read are TGTGCCAGCAGCGGGGACAGGTTAGCCAAAAACATT.

This clone is judged medium-sized. The read ends 3 residues before the CDR3 terminus; that terminus is restored from the germline J gene. The same CDR3 also results from other DNA sequences found in this sample. This chain uses TRBV5-1 with TRBJ2-4; tentative D call: TRBD2 (6 bases). With 3 bases removed from V and 0 bases from J, the gap between germline ends came to 19 bases. This CDR3 has 18 residues. The germline CDR1 and CDR2 sequences are SGHRS and YFSETQ. The covered CDR3 bases are TGCGCCAGCAGCTCCCAACCTGGGACTTCCGAAGCCAAAAACATT. Protein product: CASSSQPGTSEAKNI. The whole CDR3 protein is CASSSQPGTSEAKNIQYF.

This clone was recorded a few times. A read error may account for a junction end that differs from germline. From the germline J gene comes the end of the CDR3, since the read stops 3 residues before it. The identical CDR3 is also encoded by other nucleotide sequences in the sample. The chain links TRBV7-7 to TRBJ1-3; D remains ambiguous. CDR3 length: 15 amino acids. The V gene's germline CDR1 is SSHAT and CDR2 FNYEAQ (reference sequence). CDR3: CASSLAESLGNTIYF. CDR3 DNA (partial): TGTGCTAGCAGCTTAGCGGAGTCACTAGGAAACACA. Full variable domain (rest looked up from reference TRBV7-7 and TRBJ1-3): GAGVSQSPRYKVTKRGQDVTLRCDPISSHATLYWYQQALGQGPEFLTYFNYEAQPDKSGLPSDRFSAERPEGSISTLTIQRTEQRDSAMYRCASSLAESLGNTIYFGEGSWLTVV.

On this clone: Read sequence stops 3 residues before the CDR3 end, and the germline J gene provides the missing end. This chain links TRBV7-6 with TRBJ2-1; TRBD1 matches 9 bases. The germline V gene encodes CDR1 SGHVS and CDR2 FNYEAQ. This CDR3 is 14 amino acids long. The trim removed 5 bases at V and 4 bases at J, leaving 3 bases unmatched. The covered CDR3 bases are TGTGCCAGCAGCCAGGACAGGGGATACAATGAG. This encodes CASSQDRGYNE. Given in full, the CDR3 is CASSQDRGYNEQFF. Using reference TRBV7-6 and TRBJ2-1 for the parts outside the CDR3, the full variable domain is GAGVSQSPRYKVTKRGQDVALRCDPISGHVSLYWYRQALGQGPEFLTYFNYEAQQDKSGLPNDRFSAERPEGSISTLTIQRTEQRDSAMYRCASSQDRGYNEQFFGPGTRLTVL.

This clone was picked up many times. The read gets to within 3 residues of the CDR3 end, and the germline J gene fills in the rest. The V call is TRBV19, the J call TRBJ2-1; D is undetermined. V lost 3 bases and J lost 5, with 5 bases in between. The CDR3 length is 12 residues. The germline gives CDR1 LNHDA, CDR2 SQIVND (reference sequence). The CDR3 protein is CASSIGNNEQFF. CDR3 bases read: TGTGCCAGTAGTATTGGCAACAATGAG. The full variable domain, with the rest looked up from reference TRBV19 and TRBJ2-1, is DGGITQSPKYLFRKEGQNVTLSCEQNLNHDAMYWYRQDPGQGLRLIYYSQIVNDFQKGDIAEGYSVSREKKESFPLTVTSAQKNPTAFYLCASSIGNNEQFFGPGTRLTVL.

This clone was observed a handful of times. The read ends 3 residues before the CDR3 terminus; that terminus is restored from the germline J gene. The V call is TRBV5-4, the J call TRBJ2-1; 9 bases are a match to TRBD2. This CDR3 contains 15 residues. J lost 4 bases, V lost 3 bases, and 5 bases had no gene match. In germline, CDR1 is SGHNT, CDR2 YYREEE (reference sequence). The CDR3 region is CASSSTSGIYNEQFF. The sequenced CDR3 bases are TGTGCCAGCAGCTCGACTAGCGGAATTTACAATGAG.

This clone has a count of ten or more. CDR3 protein: CASSHRVLSNQPQHF. The sequenced part of the CDR3 DNA is TGCGCCAGCAGCCATAGGGTTTTGAGCAATCAGCCC. This chain uses TRBV4-1 with TRBJ1-5; D gene unclear. The sequenced fragment ends 3 residues before the CDR3 boundary, so the rest is inferred from the germline J gene. V lost 3 bases to trimming and J lost 1 base, with 10 bases between them. The germline V gene has CDR1 MGHRA and CDR2 YSYEKL. The CDR3 is 15 residues long.

This clone was recorded at least ten times. The CDR3 here is CASSLNGGGFSEQFF. The part of the CDR3 DNA that was read is TGTGCCAGCAGCTTAAACGGGGGAGGATTTAGTGAG. V is TRBV7-3 and J is TRBJ2-1; a possible D gene is TRBD2 (6 bases). The read stops 3 residues short of the end of the CDR3; the missing end is completed from the germline J gene. The CDR3 extends over 15 amino acids. Trimming shortened V by 1 base and J by 9 bases, and 16 bases separated the two germline ends. Germline CDR1 SGHTA, CDR2 FQGTGA.

This clone was picked up many times. The CDR3 end is not reached by the read, which stops 3 residues before it; the germline J gene fills it in. The rearrangement joins TRBV6-4 to TRBJ1-6, with 8 nucleotides matching TRBD1. Trimming cost V 2 bases and J 0 bases; bases outside gene matches: 3. From germline, CDR1 is MRHNA and CDR2 SNTAGT. This CDR3 spans 17 amino acids. The CDR3: CASSDPTGGSYNSPLHF. CDR3 DNA, as far as it was read: TGTGCCAGCAGTGACCCCACAGGGGGCTCCTATAATTCACCC.

In regard to this clone: The CDR3 goes on 3 residues after the read ends, and that part is filled in from the germline J gene. The rearrangement uses TRBV19 and TRBJ2-1; a weak D match, TRBD2 (6 bases). From germline, CDR1 is LNHDA and CDR2 SQIVND (reference sequence). The CDR3 contains 16 residues. V lost 0 bases and J 3 bases, leaving 12 bases between the germline ends. CDR3 bases read: TGTGCCAGTAGTATAGATCGGGGGAGTATCTACAATGAG. Encoded protein: CASSIDRGSIYNE. The whole CDR3 protein reads CASSIDRGSIYNEQFF.